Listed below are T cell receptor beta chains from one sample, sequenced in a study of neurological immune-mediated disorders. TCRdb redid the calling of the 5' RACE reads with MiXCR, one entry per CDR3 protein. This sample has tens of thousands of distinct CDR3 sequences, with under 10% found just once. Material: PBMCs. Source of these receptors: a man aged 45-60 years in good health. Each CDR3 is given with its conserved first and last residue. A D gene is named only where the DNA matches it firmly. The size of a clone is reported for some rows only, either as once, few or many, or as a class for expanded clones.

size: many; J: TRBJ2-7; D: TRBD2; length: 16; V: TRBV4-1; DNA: TGCGCCAGCAGCCAAGGTGATGGTCTAGCGGCCTACGAGCAGTACTTC; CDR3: CASSQGDGLAAYEQYF
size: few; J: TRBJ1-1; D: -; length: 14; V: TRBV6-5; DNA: TGTGCCAGCAGTTACGACAGGATGAACACTGAAGCTTTCTTT; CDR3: CASSYDRMNTEAFF
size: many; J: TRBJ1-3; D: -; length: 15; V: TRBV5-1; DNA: TGCGCCAGCAGCCAGGGGCCTTTCTCTGGAAACACCATATATTTT; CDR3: CASSQGPFSGNTIYF
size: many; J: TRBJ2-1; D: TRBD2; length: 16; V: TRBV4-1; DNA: TGCGCCAGCAGCCCTCCCGTATCGACTAGCGCCAATGAGCAGTTCTTC; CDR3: CASSPPVSTSANEQFF
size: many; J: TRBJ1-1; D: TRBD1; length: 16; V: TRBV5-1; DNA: TGCGCCAGCAGCTTGACCGGGACAGGGGGAGGGCCTGAAGCTTTCTTT; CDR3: CASSLTGTGGGPEAFF
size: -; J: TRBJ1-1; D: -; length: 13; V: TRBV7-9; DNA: TGTGCCAGCAGCGACGGATCGGACGCTGAAGCTTTCTTT; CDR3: CASSDGSDAEAFF
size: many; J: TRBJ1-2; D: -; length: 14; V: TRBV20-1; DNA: TGCAGTGCTTTCCCGATTAATACAAACTATGGCTACACCTTC; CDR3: CSAFPINTNYGYTF
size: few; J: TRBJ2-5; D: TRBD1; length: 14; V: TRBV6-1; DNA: TGTGCCAGCCGTCCCGGGACAGTCGAAGAGACCCAGTACTTC; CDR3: CASRPGTVEETQYF
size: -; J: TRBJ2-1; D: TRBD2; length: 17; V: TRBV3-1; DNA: TGTGCCAGCAGCCAAGACTTACTAGCGGGGCGCTACAATGAGCAGTTCTTC; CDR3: CASSQDLLAGRYNEQFF
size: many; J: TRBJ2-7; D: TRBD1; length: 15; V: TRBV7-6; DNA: TGTGCCAGCAGCTTAGAACAGGGGATGGCCTACGAGCAGTACTTC; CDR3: CASSLEQGMAYEQYF
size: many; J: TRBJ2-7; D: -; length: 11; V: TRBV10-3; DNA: TGTGCCCCGAAGGCCCAGTACGAGCAGTACTTC; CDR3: CAPKAQYEQYF
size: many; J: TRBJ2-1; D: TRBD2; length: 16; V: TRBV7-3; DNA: TGTGCCAGCAGCGCCAATAGCGGGGGCATCTACAATGAGCAGTTCTTC; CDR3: CASSANSGGIYNEQFF
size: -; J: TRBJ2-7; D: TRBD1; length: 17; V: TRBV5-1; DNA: TGTGCCAGCAGCTTGACTACCCCGGACAGGGGTTGGTACGAGCAGTACTTC; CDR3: CASSLTTPDRGWYEQYF
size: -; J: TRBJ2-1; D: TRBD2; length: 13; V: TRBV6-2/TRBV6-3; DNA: TGTGCCAGCGGGACTAGCGGTTACAATGAGCAGTTCTTC; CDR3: CASGTSGYNEQFF
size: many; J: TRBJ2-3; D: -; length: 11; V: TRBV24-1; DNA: TGTGCCACCAGTGATCCCGATACGCAGTATTTT; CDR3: CATSDPDTQYF
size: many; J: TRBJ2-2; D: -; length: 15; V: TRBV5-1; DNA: TGCGCCAGCAGCTCCGCCTCCTCTAAGACCGGGGAGCTGTTTTTT; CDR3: CASSSASSKTGELFF
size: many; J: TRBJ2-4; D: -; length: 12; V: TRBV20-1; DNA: TGCAGTGCTACTACAGGATCGGACATTCAGTACTTC; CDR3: CSATTGSDIQYF
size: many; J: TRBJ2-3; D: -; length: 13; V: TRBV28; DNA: TGTGCCAGCAGCCCTACGATGAGAGATACGCAGTATTTT; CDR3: CASSPTMRDTQYF
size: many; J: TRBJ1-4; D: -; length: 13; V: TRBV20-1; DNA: TGCAGTGCCATTATAAGTCCTAATGAAAAACTGTTTTTT; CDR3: CSAIISPNEKLFF
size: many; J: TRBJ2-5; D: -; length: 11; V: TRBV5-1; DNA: TGCGCCAGCAGGGCGGTGGAGACCCAGTACTTC; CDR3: CASRAVETQYF
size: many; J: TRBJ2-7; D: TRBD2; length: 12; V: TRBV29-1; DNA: TGCAGCGTTGGGACTAGCGGGAGAGAGCAGTACTTC; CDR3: CSVGTSGREQYF
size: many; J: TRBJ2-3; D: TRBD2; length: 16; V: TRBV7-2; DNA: TGTGCCAGCAGCTCCAGACTAAGCGGGGCCACAGATACGCAGTATTTT; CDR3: CASSSRLSGATDTQYF
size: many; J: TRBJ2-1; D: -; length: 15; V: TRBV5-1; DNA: TGCGCCAGCAGCTTAGGCGGGGATCCCTACAATGAGCAGTTCTTC; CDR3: CASSLGGDPYNEQFF
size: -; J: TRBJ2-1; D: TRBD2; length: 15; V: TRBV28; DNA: TGTGCCAGCAGGGGAACGGGGGGCTCCTACAATGAGCAGTTCTTC; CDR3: CASRGTGGSYNEQFF
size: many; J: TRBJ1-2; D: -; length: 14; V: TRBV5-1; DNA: TGCGCCAGCAGCGGAGGCAGAGGCGGCTATGGCTACACCTTC; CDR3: CASSGGRGGYGYTF
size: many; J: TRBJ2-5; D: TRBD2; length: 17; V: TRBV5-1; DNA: TGCGCCAGCAGCTTGGACCCGGTAGCGGGGGGGCGATGGGACCAGTACTTC; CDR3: CASSLDPVAGGRWDQYF
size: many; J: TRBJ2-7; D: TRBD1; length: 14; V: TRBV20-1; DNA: TGCAGTGCTAGGAGGGAGGACAGGGGGCTTAAAATGTACTTC; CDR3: CSARREDRGLKMYF
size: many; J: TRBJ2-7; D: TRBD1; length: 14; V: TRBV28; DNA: TGTGCCAGCAGTTTATCGAGACAGGGCCACGAGCAGTACTTC; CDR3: CASSLSRQGHEQYF
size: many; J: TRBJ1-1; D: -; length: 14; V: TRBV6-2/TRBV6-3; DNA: TGTGCCAGCAGTTATGGGACTATGGACACTGAAGCTTTCTTT; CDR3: CASSYGTMDTEAFF
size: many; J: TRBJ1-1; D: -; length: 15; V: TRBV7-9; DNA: TGTGCCAGCAGCTTAACCGGCACAAAGAACACTGAAGCTTTCTTT; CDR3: CASSLTGTKNTEAFF
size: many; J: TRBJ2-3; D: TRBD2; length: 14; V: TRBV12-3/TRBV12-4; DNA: TGTGCCAGCAGGCAAGCGGGAATCACAGATACGCAGTATTTT; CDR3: CASRQAGITDTQYF
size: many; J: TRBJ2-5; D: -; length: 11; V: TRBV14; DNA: TGTGCCAGCAGCGCGGGGAGATCCCAGTACTTC; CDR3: CASSAGRSQYF